These 27 T cell receptor beta chains were sequenced from one sample in a study of T cell responses to AZD1222 COVID-19 vaccine (dated by TCRdb to about 2021). Receptors were amplified or captured by the immunoSEQ multiplex PCR assay. Imported from immuneACCESS, the table was reduced by TCRdb to in-frame sequences with V and J called. These copies leave out some clones; in studies compared against another copy, an unresolved V gene accounts for under half, and the cause of the remainder is not known. The sample contains tens of thousands of clones, approximately 91% of them found a single time. The ten largest account for 22% of the sample. Sample time point, as interpreted from the label and publication: baseline before first vaccination. The input for sequencing was peripheral blood, taken on day 0 of AZD1222 vaccination. The origin of the receptors is an adult in good health.

The chain carries TRBV6-2 or TRBV6-3 and TRBJ1-1, with D hard to call. Germline-derived CDR1 and CDR2 are MNHEY and SVGEGT. V lost 4 bases and J lost 3, with 6 bases in between. The CDR3 spans 12 residues. The CDR3 DNA sequence: TGTGCCAGCAGTTCTTTCCACACTGAAGCTTTCTTT. This encodes CASSSFHTEAFF.

The chain recombines TRBV6-5 with TRBJ1-2; TRBD1 matches at 10 bases. The CDR3 has 14 amino acids. Germline lookup yields CDR1 MNHEY and CDR2 SVGAGI. Trimming at V came to 7 bases and at J to 4 bases, leaving 6 bases not matched to a gene. The CDR3 is CASTETGGRYGYTF. The CDR3 DNA reads as TGTGCCAGCACCGAGACAGGGGGCCGCTATGGCTACACCTTC.

The chain recombines TRBV6-2 or TRBV6-3 with TRBJ2-7; D gene ambiguous. V gave up 5 bases and J gave up 3 bases, with 5 bases separating them. The V gene's germline CDR1 is MNHEY and CDR2 SVGEGT. The CDR3 is made up of 11 amino acids. The CDR3: CASSTYYEQYF. CDR3 in DNA: TGTGCCAGCAGTACATACTACGAGCAGTACTTC.

This clone occurred once. The chain couples TRBV3-1 (or the pseudogene TRBV3-2) to TRBJ1-6; D is unresolved. The germline V gene has CDR1 LGHDT and CDR2 YNNKEL (reference sequence). The CDR3 sequence is 15 residues long. The V end lost 2 bases, the J end lost 7 bases, and 12 bases lay between the germline ends. Here the CDR3 reads CASSQRALGNSPLHF. CDR3 DNA: TGTGCCAGCAGCCAACGGGCCCTGGGCAATTCACCCCTCCACTTT.

V and J are TRBV9 and TRBJ2-5, with 9 bases aligning to TRBD2. The length of the CDR3 is 15 residues. The trim removed 0 bases at V and 5 bases at J, leaving 5 bases unmatched. Germline V gene sequence: CDR1 SGDLS, CDR2 YYNGEE. The CDR3 spells CASSVAAGGPETQYF. CDR3 coding DNA: TGTGCCAGCAGCGTAGCGGCGGGGGGGCCGGAGACCCAGTACTTC.

The genes are TRBV7-3 and TRBJ2-2; possible D gene TRBD2, 6 bases. V was cut by 5 bases and J by 7 bases, with 11 bases left in between. Germline CDR1 and CDR2: SGHTA and FQGTGA. This CDR3 is 13 amino acids long. The CDR3 protein is CASSPGEVGELFF. The CDR3 DNA sequence: TGTGCCAGCAGCCCGGGGGAAGTCGGGGAGCTGTTTTTT.

The chain has TRBV9 and TRBJ1-4; 7 nucleotides match TRBD1. The CDR3 consists of 16 residues. The V gene's germline CDR1 is SGDLS and CDR2 YYNGEE. V shed 2 bases and J 7 bases; nucleotides not matched to a gene: 11. The CDR3 sequence: CASSVRPDRVSEKLFF. The CDR3 region has the DNA TGTGCCAGCAGCGTCAGACCCGACAGGGTGTCTGAAAAACTGTTTTTT.

V usage is TRBV6-5 and J usage is TRBJ1-2, with D maybe TRBD1 (6 bases). The CDR3 runs 15 residues. Looked up from germline, CDR1 is MNHEY and CDR2 is SVGAGI. V was pared by 6 bases and J by 1 base, with 15 bases between. As DNA, the CDR3 is TGTGCCAGCAGCCCACAGGGAGTTAGTAACTATGGCTACACCTTC. Translated: CASSPQGVSNYGYTF.

This sequence joins TRBV5-5 and TRBJ1-5; no firm D call. V gave up 2 bases and J gave up 1 base, with 7 bases separating them. This CDR3 contains 14 residues. CDR1 and CDR2 from the germline V gene are SGHKS and YYEKEE (reference sequence). CDR3 nucleotide sequence: TGTGCCAGCAGCTTCTTAGAGAGCAATCAGCCCCAGCATTTT. This translates into CASSFLESNQPQHF.

This sequence joins TRBV5-1 and TRBJ1-2; D is possibly TRBD1 (5 bases). This CDR3 has 14 amino acids. From germline, CDR1 is SGHRS and CDR2 YFSETQ. The ends were cut back, 4 bases at V and 7 bases at J, with 17 bases in the middle. The CDR3 region has the DNA TGCGCCAGCAGCAGACGGACACGGGAAGGTGGCTACACCTTC. Its translation is CASSRRTREGGYTF. Variable domain in full (rest from reference TRBV5-1 and TRBJ1-2): KAGVTQTPRYLIKTRGQQVTLSCSPISGHRSVSWYQQTPGQGLQFLFEYFSETQRNKGNFPGRFSGRQFSNSRSEMNVSTLELGDSALYLCASSRRTREGGYTFGSGTRLTVV.

The J gene is TRBJ2-7, the V gene TRBV4-2; TRBD2 matches 8 bases. Trimming at V came to 1 base and at J to 4 bases, leaving 9 bases not matched to a gene. The CDR3 sequence is 16 residues long. Germline assignment: CDR1 LGHNA and CDR2 YNFKEQ. For the CDR3, the DNA is TGTGCCAGCAGCCAAGGGGCAGCGGGGGAACCTTACGAGCAGTACTTC. Translated: CASSQGAAGEPYEQYF.

This clone was found once. The CDR3 DNA is TGTGCCAGCAGCCGGTACACAGTGAACACCGGGGAGCTGTTTTTT. Translation: CASSRYTVNTGELFF. The V gene is TRBV7-2, the J gene TRBJ2-2, with unresolved D. The germline CDR1 and CDR2 sequences are SGHTA and FQGNSA. Trimming cost V 5 bases and J 1 base, with 11 bases left between them. The CDR3 has 15 amino acids.

Here the CDR3 DNA reads TGTGCCAGCAGCCAAGATATGGCCAGAGTGAATTCACCCCTCCACTTT. Residues: CASSQDMARVNSPLHF. V usage is TRBV4-2 and J usage is TRBJ1-6; D gene ambiguous. CDR3 length: 16 amino acids. CDR1 and CDR2 from the germline V gene are LGHNA and YNFKEQ. The V gene lost 0 bases and the J gene lost 7 bases, with 13 bases spanning the gap.

This chain links TRBV9 with TRBJ1-2, with 7 bases aligning to TRBD1. The germline V gene has CDR1 SGDLS and CDR2 YYNGEE. The CDR3 consists of 14 residues. V trimming: 3 bases; J trimming: 3 bases; junction bases outside the gene matches: 5. As DNA, the CDR3 is TGTGCCAGCAGCGGGGGACAGCCCTACTATGGCTACACCTTC. It yields the protein CASSGGQPYYGYTF.

The chain is built from TRBV9 and TRBJ1-1; D is unclear. The germline gives CDR1 SGDLS, CDR2 YYNGEE. Deletions cut 0 bases from V and 5 bases from J, with 14 bases between. The CDR3 extends over 15 amino acids. The CDR3 protein is CASSVDPSGETEAFF. CDR3 nucleotide sequence: TGTGCCAGCAGCGTAGACCCCAGTGGGGAAACTGAAGCTTTCTTT.

This sequence joins TRBV6-2 or TRBV6-3 and TRBJ1-1; 8 bases are a match to TRBD1. This CDR3 comprises 14 residues. Germline-derived CDR1 and CDR2 are MNHEY and SVGEGT. After removal of 5 bases from V and 3 bases from J, the junction contained 5 bases not matched to a gene. The CDR3 here is CASSTRQGHTEAFF. In DNA, the CDR3 is TGTGCCAGCAGTACGCGACAGGGGCACACTGAAGCTTTCTTT.

The V call is TRBV7-9, the J call TRBJ1-2; D uncertain. Deletions cut 1 base from V and 2 bases from J, with 11 bases between. Germline V gene lookup returns CDR1 SEHNR and CDR2 FQNEAQ (reference sequence). The CDR3 length is 15 residues. The DNA for the CDR3 is TGTGCCAGCAGCTTAGGTATCTCAGGCAACTATGGCTACACCTTC. As protein: CASSLGISGNYGYTF.

The J gene is TRBJ1-1, the V gene TRBV7-9; the D is unclear. Germline V gene data show CDR1 as SEHNR and CDR2 as FQNEAQ (reference sequence). The CDR3 consists of 12 residues. Trimming removed 8 bases at V and 5 bases at J, with 12 bases between. The CDR3 protein is CASQPPRTEAFF. In nucleotides, the CDR3 is TGTGCCAGCCAACCCCCACGAACTGAAGCTTTCTTT.

The rearrangement links TRBV4-3 to TRBJ2-7; no definite D call. Germline V gene data show CDR1 as LGHNA and CDR2 as YSLEER. The length of the CDR3 is 14 residues. Trimming took 0 bases from V and 1 from J, leaving 7 bases between them. CDR3 DNA sequence: TGCGCCAGCAGCCAAGATGGGCAGTCCTACGAGCAGTACTTC. Encoded protein: CASSQDGQSYEQYF.

V is TRBV12-3 or TRBV12-4 and J is TRBJ1-2, with a possible D match to TRBD1 (5 bases). This CDR3 contains 13 residues. V lost 2 bases, J lost 5 bases, and 9 bases lay in between. The CDR3 DNA follows: TGTGCCAGCAGTTTAACGGGACGATATGGCTACACCTTC. Protein sequence: CASSLTGRYGYTF.

Comment on this clone: Germline is not matched at one junction end, which may reflect a read error. The chain uses TRBV7-2 and TRBJ2-1, with D perhaps matching TRBD1 (5 bases). CDR1 and CDR2 (germline): SGHTA, FQGNSA. There are 13 residues in the CDR3. The CDR3 protein is CASTLNQGGEQFF. In DNA, the CDR3 is TGTGCCAGCACCTTAAATCAGGGTGGTGAGCAGTTCTTC.

The V call is TRBV5-1, the J call TRBJ1-1; D possibly corresponds to TRBD1 (6 bases). This CDR3 spans 13 amino acids. Germline V gene data show CDR1 as SGHRS and CDR2 as YFSETQ. V dropped 0 bases and J dropped 6 bases, with 9 bases sitting between them. The CDR3 loop reads CASSLGAGAEAFF. CDR3 coding DNA: TGCGCCAGCAGCTTGGGAGCAGGGGCTGAAGCTTTCTTT.

The rearrangement links TRBV9 to TRBJ1-1; 9 bases are shared with TRBD1. V trimming: 3 bases; J trimming: 3 bases; junction bases outside the gene matches: 6. The CDR3 is made up of 15 amino acids. The V gene's germline CDR1 is SGDLS and CDR2 YYNGEE. In DNA form, the CDR3 reads TGTGCCAGCAGCGACAGGGGGCAGGGGCACACTGAAGCTTTCTTT. It encodes CASSDRGQGHTEAFF. Full variable domain (remainder filled in from reference TRBV9 and TRBJ1-1): DSGVTQTPKHLITATGQRVTLRCSPRSGDLSVYWYQQSLDQGLQFLIQYYNGEERAKGNILERFSAQQFPDLHSELNLSSLELGDSALYFCASSDRGQGHTEAFFGQGTRLTVV.

The chain combines TRBV29-1 with TRBJ2-7; TRBD1 matches at 8 bases. J lost 7 bases, V lost 6 bases, and 11 bases had no gene match. The V gene's germline CDR1 is SQVTM and CDR2 ANQGSEA. The CDR3 sequence is 13 residues long. DNA of the CDR3: TGCAGCGTAGCAAGGACAGGGAGTGGTGAGCAGTACTTC. Translated, it gives CSVARTGSGEQYF.

DNA for the CDR3: TGTGCCAGCAGCCCTAGGACGGAGAACTATGGCTACACCTTC. The encoded protein is CASSPRTENYGYTF. The chain recombines TRBV3-1 (or the pseudogene TRBV3-2) with TRBJ1-2, with unresolved D. Germline assignment: CDR1 LGHDT and CDR2 YNNKEL (reference sequence). CDR3 length equals 14 residues. Trimming removed 4 bases at V and 2 bases at J, with 11 bases between.

This clone was counted between two and nine times. Here the CDR3 reads CASSLYNNYGYTF. As DNA, the CDR3 is TGTGCCAGTAGCCTTTACAACAACTATGGCTACACCTTC. The chain has TRBV19 and TRBJ1-2; D remains ambiguous. Looked up from germline, CDR1 is LNHDA and CDR2 is SQIVND (reference sequence). CDR3 length: 13 amino acids. Trimming removed 6 bases from V and 2 bases from J, with 10 bases in between.

The chain couples TRBV5-1 to TRBJ1-1; tentative D call: TRBD1 (6 bases). Trimming took off 4 bases at V and 1 base at J, with 11 bases between the two ends. The germline V gene has CDR1 SGHRS and CDR2 YFSETQ. There are 14 residues in the CDR3. The CDR3 spells CASSLRTANTEAFF. DNA of the CDR3: TGCGCCAGCAGCCTAAGGACAGCGAACACTGAAGCTTTCTTT.